The clone carrying this TCR beta chain has a handful of counts. Antigen specificity is unknown. TCRdb used MiXCR to reprocess the reads, holding one entry per CDR3 protein. This repertoire shows 450,000 to 600,000 distinct CDR3 sequences, 30% to 40% found once; its top ten account for 17%. These data come from a study of T cell repertoires in cytomegalovirus infection. Study details: HLA-C-restricted CMV epitopes, recently identified, and well-studied HLA-B-restricted ones were used by the study. Public TCR beta signatures indicated both CMV infection and matching HLA type.

This CDR3 is built from 13 residues. Germline CDR1 and CDR2: GTSNPN and SVGIG (reference sequence). Trimming removed 4 bases from V and 1 base from J, with 8 bases in between. Study results and caveats: Pooled public TCR beta family frequency picked out CMV carriers with the relevant HLA. HLA-C-restricted CMV-specific TCR beta clonotypes were dominant in the ex vivo response.

This receptor was identified in a human donor in good health (CMV status not recorded). Some clones in this sample may be carry-over from other donors' samples. The chain links TRBV30 to TRBJ2-1; no definite D call. Here the sequenced sample was cultured PBMCs, taken from culture after CMV antigen stimulation. The CDR3 is CAWTMGSYNEQFF. CDR3 nucleotides: TGTGCCTGGACTATGGGTTCCTACAATGAGCAGTTCTTC. Supplemented by reference TRBV30 and TRBJ2-1, the full variable domain reads SQTIHQWPATLVQPVGSPLSLECTVEGTSNPNLYWYRQAAGRGLQLLFYSVGIGQISSEVPQNLSASRPQDRQFILSSKKLLLSDSGFYLCAWTMGSYNEQFFGPGTRLTVL.